This T cell receptor beta chain comes out of a study of CD8+CD57+ T cells in acquired aplastic anemia (dated by TCRdb to between 2017 and 2018). In the study overall: DNA extracted from sorted CD4+ and CD8+ cells had a mean of around 3 ug, with a range of roughly 0.19 to 27.4 ug. An average of around 10 million reads for CD4+ cells and 11 million to 12 million reads for CD8+ cells was obtained from healthy donor samples. What the study reported, not specific to this receptor: No significant difference in CD8+ Simpson's diversity was found between patients and healthy controls (P=0.060). Although around 30 CD8+ CDR3 sequences were shared by patients and controls, these sequences appeared highly expressed in patients and within the immunodominant clones of patients.

Genomic DNA served as template for TCR beta VDJ combination and CDR3 sequence profiling. An Illumina HiSeq 2000 was used for TCR repertoire sequencing. On the authors' methods: Repertoires were assessed using TRBV/TRBJ rearrangement plots, CDR3 size and DJ length profiles, and Simpson's diversity index. The immunodominant clone was defined as the most abundant DNA sequence in deep sequencing data. CDR3 amino acid sequences were checked for sharing between subjects and were compared against published repertoires and the VDJdb database. TCRdb reanalyzed the raw reads on its own, using fastp at Q25 for trimming and MiXCR for clone calling, and kept in-frame beta chains. Duplicate CDR3 protein sequences are folded into a single record with the most common DNA and genes. None of the V and J calls come from the authors' own analysis; TCRdb made them. In all, the sample holds about 420,000 distinct CDR3 sequences, and roughly 64% of those were seen once. The ten largest clones add up to 3.5% to 4.5% of the sample.

Measured from the cysteine to the phenylalanine, the CDR3 is 15 residues long. Only the CDR3 DNA stays, 45 bases, in frame from base 1. The germline V gene provides CDR1 SGDLS and CDR2 YYNGEE. The germline ends are 27 bases apart after V is trimmed by 6 bases and J by 15 bases. This clonotype was recorded once. Its antigen target is currently unknown. Base qualities are not at hand, and no much larger clone is one base apart. A lone read is weak support. TCR repertoires of sorted CD4+ and CD8+ blood T cells from severe aplastic anemia patients and healthy subjects were deep-sequenced in the study. Ficoll-Paque density gradient centrifugation was used to isolate peripheral blood mononuclear cells. Before DNA was extracted, CD4+ and CD8+ T cells were sorted using either FACS or magnetic beads.

Sequencing used sorted CD4+, CD8+, or CD8+CD57+ T cells (not recorded which) from PBMCs. This clonotype was sampled from a human donor in good health, serving as a control. The sequence is built from TRBV9 and TRBJ2-2; TRBD2 could be the D gene, as 5 bases match. The sequenced DNA: TGTGCCAGCACCGCGGAACGGGGTCCCCCCGCTGTGATGTTTTTT. Its protein reads: CASTAERGPPAVMFF.